This T cell receptor (beta chain) was captured in a study of blood T cell repertoires in COVID-19. Whole-study context: The analysed material was cDNA or gDNA that came from T cells, B-cell-depleted T cells, or PBMCs.

The germline V gene encodes CDR1 SGDLS and CDR2 YYNGEE. The CDR3 has 13 amino acids. Trimming removed 0 bases from V and 11 bases from J, with 14 bases in between. In the original analysis: Scientists estimated how many nucleated cells there were by amplifying reference gene primers. The assay was immunoSEQ multiplex PCR, and TCRdb's table has in-frame clones only and misses some. The V and J calls and clone size are taken from that table; D and trimming were inferred from the DNA. The sample lists roughly 310,000 clones; 70% to 90% were seen once. Sequencing was performed on peripheral blood. The receptor was isolated from a woman aged 45-65 years with active or convalescent COVID-19. The chain links TRBV9 to TRBJ1-1, with D maybe TRBD1 (6 bases). CDR3: CASSVGVNREAFF. The CDR3 DNA reads as TGTGCCAGCAGCGTAGGGGTCAACAGGGAGGCTTTCTTT.